The T cell receptor (beta chain) described here comes from a study of control samples from healthy donors and cancer patients. Generated by immunoSEQ multiplex PCR, the TCRdb table keeps only in-frame clones and is missing some. The sample includes 100,000 to 150,000 clones, over 85% of them seen just once. The CDR3 has 11 residues. Germline V CDR1 and CDR2: DFQATT, SNEGSKA (reference sequence). V lost 7 bases and J lost 2, with 9 bases in between. Sequencing was performed on PBMCs. The genes are TRBV20-1 and TRBJ2-7; no firm D call. The source of this sequence is a man in his fifties or sixties with head and neck cancer. The DNA for the CDR3 is TGCAGTGGCGGCACCGCCTACGAGCAGTACTTC. This sequence encodes CSGGTAYEQYF.